The 11 T cell receptor beta chains listed next were all sequenced from one sample in a study of control samples from healthy donors and cancer patients. Assay: immunoSEQ multiplex PCR; the TCRdb copy retains only in-frame clones and omits some. Counted here are about 89,000 clones, 85% to 90% occurring once; the ten biggest clones make up over 2%. The specimen sequenced was blood. Source of these receptors: a woman aged 40 to 50 in good health.

This chain joins TRBV2 and TRBJ1-5; D unclear. V was clipped by 7 bases and J by 0 bases, with 10 bases between them. The CDR3 sequence is 14 residues long. CDR1 is SNHLY and CDR2 is FYNNEI in the germline V gene. The CDR3 DNA is TGTGCCAGCAATTCAGCTCATAGCAATCAGCCCCAGCATTTT. Protein sequence: CASNSAHSNQPQHF.

The chain employs TRBV27 and TRBJ2-1, with 8 bases lining up with TRBD2. The CDR3 extends over 13 amino acids. Germline V gene data show CDR1 as MNHEY and CDR2 as SMNVEV (reference sequence). J lost 8 bases, V lost 8 bases, and 8 bases had no gene match. This chain's CDR3 is CASLSAGGYEQFF. The CDR3 DNA reads TGTGCCAGCCTTTCGGCGGGGGGATATGAGCAGTTCTTC.

The chain combines TRBV6-1 with TRBJ2-1; no clear D gene. Germline values: CDR1 MNHNS, CDR2 SASEGT. Between the trimmed V and J ends, which lost 2 bases and 0 bases, there was a span of 8 bases. The CDR3 is 15 residues long. The CDR3 coding sequence is TGTGCCAGCAGTGAATTGGTGTACTCCTACAATGAGCAGTTCTTC. This sequence encodes CASSELVYSYNEQFF.

The V and J genes are TRBV4-3 and TRBJ2-4, with D perhaps matching TRBD1 (5 bases). CDR3 length: 17 amino acids. Germline V gives CDR1 LGHNA, CDR2 YSLEER. Trimming stripped 1 base from V and 0 bases from J, with 13 bases between. CDR3 protein: CASSQVRGELAKNIQYF. The CDR3 DNA sequence: TGCGCCAGCAGCCAAGTAAGGGGCGAATTAGCCAAAAACATTCAGTACTTC.

This clone has a single count. This sequence joins TRBV4-1 and TRBJ2-7; 9 positions agree with TRBD2. Germline values: CDR1 MGHRA, CDR2 YSYEKL. This CDR3 has 16 residues. The junction had 7 bases not matched to a gene; V was cut back by 4 bases and J by 0 bases. The CDR3 coding sequence is TGCGCCAGCAGCCTCTTAAGCGGGGGGAACTCCTACGAGCAGTACTTC. It translates to CASSLLSGGNSYEQYF.

This clone was observed a handful of times. J is TRBJ2-2 and V is TRBV5-4; TRBD1 matches at 8 bases. Trimming at V came to 3 bases and at J to 1 base, leaving 2 bases not matched to a gene. Per germline, CDR1 SGHNT and CDR2 YYREEE (reference sequence). The CDR3 consists of 15 residues. CDR3 protein: CASSSGTGNTGELFF. CDR3 DNA sequence: TGTGCCAGCAGCTCTGGGACAGGGAACACCGGGGAGCTGTTTTTT.

This clone was observed a few times. The gene calls are TRBV29-1 and TRBJ1-4; D perhaps matches TRBD1 (6 bases). The germline V gene encodes CDR1 SQVTM and CDR2 ANQGSEA. The CDR3 consists of 14 residues. V was trimmed by 6 bases and J by 4 bases, leaving 15 bases between them. The CDR3 bases are TGCAGCGTACGCGAAACAGGGAGTAATGAAAAACTGTTTTTT. Amino acids: CSVRETGSNEKLFF.

The chain employs TRBV5-1 and TRBJ2-1; D gene ambiguous. The V gene's germline CDR1 is SGHRS and CDR2 YFSETQ. With 0 bases removed from V and 10 bases from J, the gap between germline ends came to 5 bases. The CDR3 covers 11 residues. The CDR3 nucleotides read TGCGCCAGCAGCTTGGGTTGGGAGCAGTTCTTC. Its translation: CASSLGWEQFF. Together with reference TRBV5-1 and TRBJ2-1, the CDR3 gives the full variable domain: KAGVTQTPRYLIKTRGQQVTLSCSPISGHRSVSWYQQTPGQGLQFLFEYFSETQRNKGNFPGRFSGRQFSNSRSEMNVSTLELGDSALYLCASSLGWEQFFGPGTRLTVL.

The sample holds one count of this clone. Additional DNA sequences in this sample encode the identical CDR3. The rearrangement uses TRBV24-1 and TRBJ2-1; D is possibly TRBD2 (6 bases). This CDR3 is built from 14 residues. The germline gives CDR1 KGHDR, CDR2 SFDVKD. The germline V and J ends were trimmed by 9 bases and 3 bases, with 14 bases remaining between them. The CDR3 DNA reads as TGTGCCACCGCGCAGGGCGGGGACTACAATGAGCAGTTCTTC. It specifies CATAQGGDYNEQFF.

V usage is TRBV21-1 and J usage is TRBJ2-1. TRBV21-1 is annotated as a pseudogene. The CDR3 length is 11 residues. Here the CDR3 DNA reads TGTGCCAGCAGCAAAGACAATGAGCAGTTCTTC. Its translation is CASSKDNEQFF.

The gene calls are TRBV2 and TRBJ1-5; D gene uncertain. The germline V and J ends were trimmed by 7 bases and 4 bases, with 14 bases remaining between them. The CDR3 totals 14 residues. Germline lookup yields CDR1 SNHLY and CDR2 FYNNEI. In DNA, the CDR3 is TGTGCCAGCAAGCGGACGCAACAGAATCAGCCCCAGCATTTT. Protein: CASKRTQQNQPQHF.